This is a list of T cell receptor beta chains from one sample in a study of control samples from healthy donors and cancer patients. Here immunoSEQ multiplex PCR was the method, and the copy in TCRdb shows in-frame clones only, minus some. The data hold around 110,000 clones, with 85% to 90% observed a single time. The material sequenced was PBMCs. These receptors were taken from a woman between 50 and 59 years old with colorectal cancer. CDR3s include the opening cysteine and the closing phenylalanine or tryptophan. The order of the fields is V gene, clone size, D gene, J gene, CDR3 DNA, CDR3 protein. D genes are given only for firm matches. A clone size is listed for some rows: how often the clone was seen (once, few, many), or a class if it is expanded.

v_gene: TRBV4-2; abundance: NA; d_gene: NA; j_gene: TRBJ1-5; CDR3nt: TGTGCCAGCAGCCAAGATGACCAGTACACTAATCAGCCCCAGCATTTT; CDR3aa: CASSQDDQYTNQPQHF
v_gene: TRBV7-8; abundance: NA; d_gene: NA; j_gene: TRBJ2-5; CDR3nt: TGTGCCAGCAGCCGACCGGACAGCGGAGGGGGAGAGACCCAGTACTTC; CDR3aa: CASSRPDSGGGETQYF
v_gene: TRBV2; abundance: NA; d_gene: TRBD2; j_gene: TRBJ2-3; CDR3nt: TGTGCCACCTCGCCTAGCGGGAGGGCCGTAGATACGCAGTATTTT; CDR3aa: CATSPSGRAVDTQYF
v_gene: TRBV9; abundance: NA; d_gene: NA; j_gene: TRBJ2-3; CDR3nt: TGTGCCAGCAGCCCCACGGGACACCTCACAGATACGCAGTATTTT; CDR3aa: CASSPTGHLTDTQYF
v_gene: TRBV5-1; abundance: NA; d_gene: NA; j_gene: TRBJ1-1; CDR3nt: TGCGCCAGCAGTTGGGACAACCGTGAAGCTTTCTTT; CDR3aa: CASSWDNREAFF
v_gene: TRBV5-4; abundance: NA; d_gene: NA; j_gene: TRBJ2-6; CDR3nt: TGTGCCAGCAGCTCCGGTCGCTCTGGGGCCAACGTCCTGACTTTC; CDR3aa: CASSSGRSGANVLTF
v_gene: TRBV5-4; abundance: NA; d_gene: NA; j_gene: TRBJ2-1; CDR3nt: TGTGCCAGCGCCCAGCCGGGGCACCAGTACAATGAGCAGTTCTTC; CDR3aa: CASAQPGHQYNEQFF
v_gene: TRBV27; abundance: NA; d_gene: TRBD1; j_gene: TRBJ1-5; CDR3nt: TGTGCCAGCAGCCCGTTGGACAGGGATCAGCCCCAGCATTTT; CDR3aa: CASSPLDRDQPQHF
v_gene: TRBV9; abundance: NA; d_gene: TRBD1; j_gene: TRBJ1-3; CDR3nt: TGTGCCAGCAGAGGACAGGGCTGGAACACCATATATTTT; CDR3aa: CASRGQGWNTIYF
v_gene: TRBV3-1/TRBV3-2; abundance: NA; d_gene: NA; j_gene: TRBJ2-7; CDR3nt: TGTGCCAGCAGCCAAGTTGGGGAGCAGTACTTC; CDR3aa: CASSQVGEQYF
v_gene: TRBV2; abundance: once; d_gene: TRBD2; j_gene: TRBJ2-5; CDR3nt: TGTGCCAGCAGTGAACTGCGCGGGGGGCAAGAGACCCAGTACTTC; CDR3aa: CASSELRGGQETQYF
v_gene: TRBV28; abundance: NA; d_gene: NA; j_gene: TRBJ1-2; CDR3nt: TGTGCCAGCAGTTTATGGCCACGAAATGACTATGGCTACACCTTC; CDR3aa: CASSLWPRNDYGYTF
v_gene: TRBV9; abundance: NA; d_gene: NA; j_gene: TRBJ2-7; CDR3nt: TGTGCCAGCAGCGTCGGTACAGGGGAGGGCTCCGAGCAGTACTTC; CDR3aa: CASSVGTGEGSEQYF
v_gene: TRBV6-2/TRBV6-3; abundance: once; d_gene: TRBD1; j_gene: TRBJ2-2; CDR3nt: TGTGCCAGCAGTTACTCGGGGACAGCCGCGGCCGGGGAGCTGTTTTTT; CDR3aa: CASSYSGTAAAGELFF
v_gene: TRBV5-4; abundance: once; d_gene: NA; j_gene: TRBJ1-1; CDR3nt: TGTGCCAGCAGCTTGGGACAGAGCTTGAACACTGAAGCTTTCTTT; CDR3aa: CASSLGQSLNTEAFF
v_gene: TRBV9; abundance: once; d_gene: TRBD2; j_gene: TRBJ2-1; CDR3nt: TGTGCCAGCAGCGTACGGGAGGCGATGGGGAATGAGCAGTTCTTC; CDR3aa: CASSVREAMGNEQFF
v_gene: TRBV6-2/TRBV6-3; abundance: NA; d_gene: TRBD1; j_gene: TRBJ2-7; CDR3nt: TGTGCCAGCAGTCACGTCGACAGGGTTTCCTACGAGCAGTACTTC; CDR3aa: CASSHVDRVSYEQYF
v_gene: TRBV6-5; abundance: NA; d_gene: NA; j_gene: TRBJ2-7; CDR3nt: TGTGCCAGCATTCAAGGGGCCGTGACCAGCTACGAGCAGTACTTC; CDR3aa: CASIQGAVTSYEQYF
v_gene: TRBV29-1; abundance: NA; d_gene: NA; j_gene: TRBJ2-5; CDR3nt: TGCAGCGTTGCTCCCCGCAGAAAACCGGGATGGGAGACCCAGTACTTC; CDR3aa: CSVAPRRKPGWETQYF
v_gene: TRBV5-4; abundance: NA; d_gene: TRBD1; j_gene: TRBJ1-2; CDR3nt: TGTGCCAGCAGCCCAGGATCAGGCGGCAGGGGGTTTTGGGGCTACACCTTC; CDR3aa: CASSPGSGGRGFWGYTF
v_gene: TRBV20-1; abundance: NA; d_gene: NA; j_gene: TRBJ2-1; CDR3nt: TGCAGTGCTAGTGGTCTTGGGGAGTACAATGAGCAGTTCTTC; CDR3aa: CSASGLGEYNEQFF
v_gene: TRBV10-2; abundance: NA; d_gene: NA; j_gene: TRBJ1-2; CDR3nt: TGCGCCAGCAGCGAAAACGGGGATGGCTACACCTTC; CDR3aa: CASSENGDGYTF
v_gene: TRBV7-3; abundance: once; d_gene: TRBD1; j_gene: TRBJ2-1; CDR3nt: TGTGCCAGCAGCACCCGACAGGGGGCAGGTGAGCAGTTCTTC; CDR3aa: CASSTRQGAGEQFF
v_gene: TRBV18; abundance: NA; d_gene: NA; j_gene: TRBJ2-2; CDR3nt: TGTGCCAGCTCATACACCCTGTTAGCGAACACCGGGGAGCTGTTTTTT; CDR3aa: CASSYTLLANTGELFF
v_gene: TRBV10-2; abundance: NA; d_gene: NA; j_gene: TRBJ1-2; CDR3nt: TGCGCCAGCAGTGAGGCAGCTAACTATGGCTACACCTTC; CDR3aa: CASSEAANYGYTF
v_gene: TRBV4-1; abundance: once; d_gene: NA; j_gene: TRBJ2-4; CDR3nt: TGCGCCAGCAGCCAAATAATCGACGGGACTCGCATTCAGTACTTC; CDR3aa: CASSQIIDGTRIQYF
v_gene: TRBV6-5; abundance: NA; d_gene: NA; j_gene: TRBJ1-2; CDR3nt: TGTGCCAGCAGCCCCCCCCTTGATGGCTACACCTTC; CDR3aa: CASSPPLDGYTF
v_gene: TRBV28; abundance: NA; d_gene: TRBD1; j_gene: TRBJ1-4; CDR3nt: TGTGCCAGCAGTCCGTCCGGGACAGGGAATGAAAAACTGTTTTTT; CDR3aa: CASSPSGTGNEKLFF
v_gene: TRBV20-1; abundance: NA; d_gene: NA; j_gene: TRBJ2-7; CDR3nt: TGCAGTGCTAGTCAGGACAGCTACGAGCAGTACTTC; CDR3aa: CSASQDSYEQYF
v_gene: TRBV3-1/TRBV3-2; abundance: NA; d_gene: NA; j_gene: TRBJ2-5; CDR3nt: TGTGCCAGCGTCGATTTCAAGGCGCAGTACTTC; CDR3aa: CASVDFKAQYF
v_gene: TRBV30; abundance: NA; d_gene: NA; j_gene: TRBJ2-6; CDR3nt: TGTGCCTGGAGCGGAAGGGGACTTACGTCTGGGGCCAACGTCCTGACTTTC; CDR3aa: CAWSGRGLTSGANVLTF
v_gene: TRBV5-1; abundance: NA; d_gene: TRBD1; j_gene: TRBJ2-1; CDR3nt: TGCGCCAGCAGCTTGGTTGGTTGGGACAGGGGCGACGAGCAGTTCTTC; CDR3aa: CASSLVGWDRGDEQFF
v_gene: TRBV6-6; abundance: NA; d_gene: NA; j_gene: TRBJ1-1; CDR3nt: TGTGCCAGCAGTCAATCGACGGCCCGTTTTGGAGCTTTCTTT; CDR3aa: CASSQSTARFGAFF
v_gene: TRBV18; abundance: NA; d_gene: TRBD1; j_gene: TRBJ2-6; CDR3nt: TGTGCCAGCTCACCGACAGGGGCTGGGGCCAACGTCCTGACTTTC; CDR3aa: CASSPTGAGANVLTF
v_gene: TRBV28; abundance: NA; d_gene: TRBD1; j_gene: TRBJ1-5; CDR3nt: TGTGCCAGCAGCCCACAGACAGGGTATAGCAATCAGCCCCAGCATTTT; CDR3aa: CASSPQTGYSNQPQHF
v_gene: TRBV7-2; abundance: NA; d_gene: NA; j_gene: TRBJ1-4; CDR3nt: TGTGCCAGCAGCCCTAGTGTGGGATTAGAGGAAAAACTGTTTTTT; CDR3aa: CASSPSVGLEEKLFF
v_gene: TRBV28; abundance: NA; d_gene: TRBD1; j_gene: TRBJ1-4; CDR3nt: TGTGCCAGCAGTTCCTACAGGGGAACTAATGAAAAACTGTTTTTT; CDR3aa: CASSSYRGTNEKLFF
v_gene: TRBV14; abundance: few; d_gene: NA; j_gene: TRBJ1-2; CDR3nt: TGTGCCAGCAGGCGGGGCTTTACTTACTATGGCTACACCTTC; CDR3aa: CASRRGFTYYGYTF
v_gene: TRBV6-5; abundance: NA; d_gene: TRBD2; j_gene: TRBJ2-7; CDR3nt: TGTGCCAGCACCCTAGCGGGAGCCGCCTCCTACGAGCAGTACTTC; CDR3aa: CASTLAGAASYEQYF
v_gene: TRBV5-1; abundance: NA; d_gene: NA; j_gene: TRBJ2-3; CDR3nt: TGCGCCAGCAGCTTGGACTCATTAAGAGATACGCAGTATTTT; CDR3aa: CASSLDSLRDTQYF
v_gene: TRBV27; abundance: NA; d_gene: NA; j_gene: TRBJ2-7; CDR3nt: TGTGCCAGCAGTTTATCGACAGGCTCCTACGAGCAGTACTTC; CDR3aa: CASSLSTGSYEQYF
v_gene: TRBV25-1; abundance: NA; d_gene: TRBD1; j_gene: TRBJ1-4; CDR3nt: TGTGCCAGCAGTTGGGCCACCGGGACAGTTGGGGAAAAACTGTTTTTT; CDR3aa: CASSWATGTVGEKLFF
v_gene: TRBV11-2; abundance: NA; d_gene: TRBD1; j_gene: TRBJ2-1; CDR3nt: TGTGCCAGCAGCACTACAGGGGCGGCCTACAATGAGCAGTTCTTC; CDR3aa: CASSTTGAAYNEQFF
v_gene: TRBV10-1; abundance: NA; d_gene: TRBD1; j_gene: TRBJ2-3; CDR3nt: TGCGCCAGCAGTGATATCCCCGGGACAGGTGGCGGCACAGATACGCAGTATTTT; CDR3aa: CASSDIPGTGGGTDTQYF
v_gene: TRBV25-1; abundance: NA; d_gene: NA; j_gene: TRBJ1-1; CDR3nt: TGTGCCAGCAGTGAATTGGGAGGGACTGAAGCTTTCTTT; CDR3aa: CASSELGGTEAFF
v_gene: TRBV6-1; abundance: once; d_gene: TRBD1; j_gene: TRBJ1-5; CDR3nt: TGTGCCAGCAGTGAGGACAGGGGTCAGCCCCAGCATTTT; CDR3aa: CASSEDRGQPQHF
v_gene: TRBV11-2; abundance: NA; d_gene: TRBD1; j_gene: TRBJ1-1; CDR3nt: TGTGCCAGCAGCCAGATGGGGACAGTAAGTGAAGCTTTCTTT; CDR3aa: CASSQMGTVSEAFF
v_gene: TRBV19; abundance: NA; d_gene: NA; j_gene: TRBJ1-5; CDR3nt: TGTGCCAGTAGTATAGGTTGGCAGGGCAATCAGCCCCAGCATTTT; CDR3aa: CASSIGWQGNQPQHF
v_gene: TRBV5-1; abundance: NA; d_gene: NA; j_gene: TRBJ1-5; CDR3nt: TGCGCCAGCGACCTATCGGACAGTTCCAATCAGCCCCAGCATTTT; CDR3aa: CASDLSDSSNQPQHF
v_gene: TRBV6-5; abundance: NA; d_gene: TRBD2; j_gene: TRBJ2-1; CDR3nt: TGTGCCACGACAAGCGGGGCAGCCTACAATGAGCAGTTCTTC; CDR3aa: CATTSGAAYNEQFF
v_gene: TRBV24-1; abundance: NA; d_gene: NA; j_gene: TRBJ2-1; CDR3nt: TGTGCCACCAGTGATTTAGGGCGAACTACGCCCAATGAGCAGTTCTTC; CDR3aa: CATSDLGRTTPNEQFF
v_gene: TRBV12-3/TRBV12-4; abundance: NA; d_gene: NA; j_gene: TRBJ2-1; CDR3nt: TGTGCCAGCACCCCGAGCTCCTACAATGAGCAGTTCTTC; CDR3aa: CASTPSSYNEQFF
v_gene: TRBV27; abundance: NA; d_gene: TRBD2; j_gene: TRBJ2-5; CDR3nt: TGTGCCACCTCTGGTGTGGCTAGCGGGAGGGCTCAAGAGACCCAGTACTTC; CDR3aa: CATSGVASGRAQETQYF
v_gene: TRBV23-1; abundance: NA; d_gene: NA; j_gene: TRBJ1-1; CDR3nt: TGCGCCAGCAGTCAATCGACCCTCTTTCAGGGCTCGAACACTGAAGCTTTCTTT; CDR3aa: CASSQSTLFQGSNTEAFF